A selection of T cell receptor beta chains follows, all from one sample in a study of T cell responses to AZD1222 COVID-19 vaccine. The method was immunoSEQ multiplex PCR; TCRdb's version includes in-frame clones alone and lacks a portion of them. The table includes 65,000 to 80,000 clones, about 90% detected once. The sample here was peripheral blood, taken on day 0 of AZD1222 vaccination. The receptor source for this set is an adult in good health. Both conserved end residues are part of each CDR3. Fields, in order: V gene, clone size, J gene, D gene, CDR3 protein, CDR3 DNA. D genes are given only for firm matches. Size values are once, few and many counts, or a class for expanded clones, and some rows have none.

TRBV5-8	.	TRBJ2-3	.	CASSLIFGDTQYF	TGTGCCAGCAGCTTAATTTTTGGAGATACGCAGTATTTT
TRBV5-1	.	TRBJ1-1	TRBD1	CASSSPGQGSEAFF	TGCGCCAGCAGCAGTCCGGGACAGGGGTCTGAAGCTTTCTTT
TRBV20-1	.	TRBJ1-4	.	CSARGEKLFF	TGCAGTGCCAGAGGGGAAAAACTGTTTTTT
TRBV7-9	.	TRBJ2-7	TRBD1	CASSRQGVDEQYF	TGTGCCAGCAGCAGACAGGGAGTCGACGAGCAGTACTTC
TRBV28	.	TRBJ1-6	.	CASRRTNSPLHF	TGTGCCAGCAGACGGACAAATTCACCCCTCCACTTT
TRBV11-2	few	TRBJ1-3	.	CASSSQGAGNTIYF	TGTGCCAGCAGCTCACAGGGAGCTGGAAACACCATATATTTT
TRBV7-3	.	TRBJ2-7	TRBD2	CASSPTSGTFYEQYF	TGTGCCAGCAGCCCTACTAGCGGGACTTTCTACGAGCAGTACTTC
TRBV7-3	.	TRBJ1-6	.	CASSFDGKKNSPLHF	TGTGCCAGCAGCTTTGACGGGAAAAAAAATTCACCCCTCCACTTT
TRBV3-1/TRBV3-2	.	TRBJ1-2	.	CASSGQGTNYGYTF	TGTGCCAGCAGTGGCCAGGGGACTAACTATGGCTACACCTTC
TRBV7-7	.	TRBJ2-1	.	CASSLLGASEQFF	TGTGCCAGCAGCTTACTGGGGGCAAGTGAGCAGTTCTTC
TRBV28	.	TRBJ1-6	.	CASSPGPNSPLHF	TGTGCCAGCAGCCCCGGACCGAATTCACCCCTCCACTTT
TRBV6-1	.	TRBJ2-2	.	CASSDVTGNTGELFF	TGTGCCAGCAGTGACGTGACAGGAAACACCGGGGAGCTGTTTTTT
TRBV5-1	once	TRBJ1-1	.	CASSLHSRTEAFF	TGCGCCAGCAGCTTGCACAGTCGCACTGAAGCTTTCTTT
TRBV4-3	.	TRBJ2-1	.	CASSQDALDSYNEQFF	TGCGCCAGCAGCCAAGATGCGCTCGACTCCTACAATGAGCAGTTCTTC
TRBV4-3	.	TRBJ1-1	.	CASSQERQGTATEAFF	TGCGCCAGCAGCCAAGAGAGGCAGGGGACGGCCACTGAAGCTTTCTTT
TRBV7-8	.	TRBJ1-5	TRBD1	CASSDRTGAGGNQPQHF	TGTGCCAGCAGCGATCGGACAGGGGCCGGGGGCAATCAGCCCCAGCATTTT
TRBV2	.	TRBJ1-1	.	CASSDRAKEAFF	TGTGCCAGCAGTGATAGGGCCAAGGAAGCTTTCTTT
TRBV5-5	.	TRBJ1-2	.	CASSLGLDYGYTF	TGTGCCAGCAGCTTGGGGCTAGACTATGGCTACACCTTC
TRBV19	.	TRBJ2-3	.	CASSIDRGKGTQYF	TGTGCCAGTAGTATAGACAGGGGAAAGGGTACGCAGTATTTT
TRBV6-5	.	TRBJ2-7	.	CASTNRERFYEQYF	TGTGCCAGCACGAACAGGGAAAGGTTCTACGAGCAGTACTTC
TRBV7-9	.	TRBJ2-1	.	CASSWGTVEQFF	TGTGCCAGCAGCTGGGGTACGGTCGAGCAGTTCTTC
TRBV6-5	.	TRBJ1-1	.	CASSRADKGAFF	TGTGCCAGCAGCCGGGCCGATAAGGGGGCTTTCTTT
TRBV15	.	TRBJ2-5	TRBD2	CATSGSGGIQETQYF	TGTGCCACCAGCGGTAGCGGGGGAATCCAAGAGACCCAGTACTTC
TRBV7-3	.	TRBJ1-1	TRBD1	CASSPQGQGHTEAFF	TGTGCCAGCAGCCCCCAGGGACAGGGTCACACTGAAGCTTTCTTT
TRBV6-5	.	TRBJ1-5	TRBD1	CASSKGGQGQPQHF	TGTGCCAGCAGTAAGGGGGGACAGGGACAGCCCCAGCATTTT
TRBV29-1	.	TRBJ1-2	TRBD1	CSVEADRGDGYTF	TGCAGCGTTGAAGCTGACAGGGGGGATGGCTACACCTTC
TRBV3-1/TRBV3-2	.	TRBJ2-3	TRBD2	CASSQDSELAGVNTDTQYF	TGTGCCAGCAGCCAAGACTCAGAACTAGCGGGAGTCAACACAGATACGCAGTATTTT
TRBV19	.	TRBJ1-2	.	CASSPTQGVGFGYTF	TGTGCCAGTAGTCCCACACAGGGTGTAGGCTTTGGCTACACCTTC
TRBV5-5	.	TRBJ1-6	.	CASSLGLSSYNSPLHF	TGTGCCAGCAGCTTGGGTTTGAGCTCCTATAATTCACCCCTCCACTTT
TRBV5-1	.	TRBJ2-1	.	CASSLELAGAGIF	TGCGCCAGCAGCTTGGAGTTAGCAGGGGCGGGGATCTTC
TRBV7-9	few	TRBJ2-7	TRBD1	CASSTGVGEQYF	TGTGCCAGCAGCACAGGGGTTGGCGAGCAGTACTTC
TRBV30	.	TRBJ1-6	TRBD1	CACRDSVSFNSPLHF	TGTGCCTGTCGGGACAGCGTGTCTTTTAATTCACCCCTCCACTTT
TRBV2	.	TRBJ2-3	.	CASSETFTTDTQYF	TGTGCCAGCAGTGAAACCTTTACCACAGATACGCAGTATTTT
TRBV5-4	.	TRBJ1-1	TRBD1	CASRRTGATEAFF	TGTGCCAGCAGAAGGACAGGGGCCACTGAAGCTTTCTTT
TRBV21-1	once	TRBJ1-1	.	CASSKVGGGLVDTEAFF	TGTGCCAGCAGCAAAGTAGGGGGAGGCTTGGTGGACACTGAAGCTTTCTTT
TRBV30	once	TRBJ2-5	.	CAWDRTWETQYF	TGTGCCTGGGACCGAACTTGGGAGACCCAGTACTTC
TRBV9	.	TRBJ1-5	.	CASSVDMGNQPQHF	TGTGCCAGCAGCGTAGATATGGGGAATCAGCCCCAGCATTTT
TRBV28	.	TRBJ1-2	.	CASSQNTLVGSAYGYTF	TGTGCCAGCAGTCAAAATACCTTGGTGGGAAGCGCCTATGGCTACACCTTC
TRBV4-1	.	TRBJ1-2	.	CASSQWGANYGYTF	TGCGCCAGCAGCCAGTGGGGGGCTAACTATGGCTACACCTTC
TRBV7-9	.	TRBJ2-3	TRBD2	CASSLGSGQDTQYF	TGTGCCAGCAGCTTAGGTAGCGGGCAAGATACGCAGTATTTT
TRBV12-3/TRBV12-4	.	TRBJ2-5	.	CASSDGGGTQYF	TGTGCCAGCAGCGACGGGGGAGGGACCCAGTACTTC